The present TCR beta chain was sequenced within a study of regulatory T cells in long-lasting Graves disease (dated by TCRdb to the early 2020s). Notes on the research overall: Patients with newly diagnosed Graves' disease had been on antithyroid drugs for under 3 months. The study was conducted in China and was registered as a clinical trial. A total of around 35 samples were covered by TCR sequencing, comprising some 13 persistent and approximately 20 newly diagnosed Graves' disease patients. Peripheral blood TCR sequencing and RNA sequencing compared persistent Graves' disease patients with newly diagnosed Graves' disease patients. Overall results and qualifications from the work: The study examined only peripheral blood because the primary lesion, thyroid tissue, could not be accessed. Only the TCR beta chain was sequenced and analyzed. The authors noted that the small sample size was a limitation that may lower accuracy. TRBV28, TRBJ1-2 and TRBJ2-5 were preferentially used in persistent disease, while TRBV20-1 and TRBJ2-1 were favored in newly diagnosed disease. Compared with newly diagnosed patients, persistent Graves' disease patients had lower TCR Shannon entropy and fewer highly expanded clones, which suggests clonal expansion. Persistent patients shared more public clonotypes among themselves (more than 2,500) than newly diagnosed patients did (approximately 870).

Sample time point, as interpreted from the label and publication: newly diagnosed GD, antithyroid drugs for less than 3 months. RNA was extracted from PBMCs in TRIzol for both TCR sequencing and RNA sequencing. The diagnosis of Graves' disease was made according to American Thyroid Association guidelines. Patients were recruited from an endocrinology department in Xi'an, China. Each patient gave 7.5 to 10 milliliters of peripheral blood, collected in an EDTA anticoagulant tube. Ficoll Paque Plus density gradient separation was used to isolate PBMCs, and no further T cell sorting was performed. RNA quality was checked with an Agilent 2100 Bioanalyzer and agarose gel, and concentration with a NanoDrop 2000. This clonotype has just a few counts. No cognate antigen has been identified for it. A far larger clone is just one base off, so this is likely a read error. Receptor amplification or capture employed multiplex PCR. Data came from an Illumina HiSeq 4000. To build TCR beta libraries, CDR3 regions were amplified by Arm-PCR using iRepertoire HTBI primers. PCR products were gel purified before sequencing. The study's own analysis went as follows. Gene usage analysis of CDR3 amino acid clonotypes used the approximately 56 TRBV and 14 TRBJ segments found across samples. COPE and FqMerger were used to merge the filtered high-quality paired reads into contigs. Contigs were aligned with BLAST to IMGT TRBV, TRBD and TRBJ reference genes, and CDR3 was defined per IMGT. Highly expanded clones were defined as clonotypes with a frequency above 0.1%. Shannon entropy served as the measure of repertoire diversity, while the Gini coefficient captured V-J evenness. Public clonotypes were defined as clonotypes shared by more than one individual. TCRdb passed the public sequencing reads through fastp at Q25 and MiXCR, retaining productive beta sequences. Merged by CDR3 protein, the rows form single entries marked with the most common genes and DNA. The V and J calls shown here were made by TCRdb, not taken from the authors' results. The table for this sample lists about 540,000 distinct CDR3 sequences; about 13% of them were counted only once. The ten largest clones capture 10% of the sample.

Here V drops 1 base and J drops 4 bases, and the junction holds 6 bases not matched to any gene. Sequences MNHEY (CDR1) and SVGEGT (CDR2) are obtained from the germline V gene. The CDR3 holds 15 amino acids from the cysteine to the phenylalanine. Of the read, only the CDR3 DNA is kept; its 45 bases are in frame from base 1. A further study also used this sample, focusing on T cells in Graves' hyperthyroidism and ophthalmopathy. The second source states: Stable Graves' hyperthyroidism was defined as the absence of progression to ophthalmopathy over 18 months of follow-up. The hyperthyroidism patients were between 18 and 65 years old and newly diagnosed, with a disease duration of less than 2 months. Any patient with an uncontrolled infection, another autoimmune disease, pregnancy or lactation was excluded. Diagnoses were based on clinical symptoms, serum thyroxine and TRAb, thyroid ultrasound and orbital computed tomography. For the first round of RT-PCR on the TCR CDR3, the HTBI primer set was used together with the Qiagen OneStep RT-PCR kit. Blood samples also contained most of the expanded thyroid clonotypes (frequency above 0.001), which suggests that blood repertoires may reflect thyroid immune responses. A 13 V-J signature model separated ophthalmopathy from stable hyperthyroidism, with roughly 88% sensitivity and about 81% specificity in cross-validation and 80%/75% in testing. In validation, the model predicted progression to ophthalmopathy a median of about 6.8 months before onset, with 70% to 71% sensitivity and roughly 77% specificity. To identify TCR V-J signatures that set the groups apart, the researchers used a discovery cohort of 100 or so patients, made up of 40 to 45 with Graves' ophthalmopathy and about 55 with stable Graves' hyperthyroidism. Whether ophthalmopathy could be predicted prospectively was tested in an independent validation cohort made up of under 20 hyperthyroidism patients plus 17 patients who later progressed to ophthalmopathy. For training and testing, the 80 to 100 patients in the discovery cohort were randomly divided in a 7:3 ratio. The study also compared thyroid tissue and blood T-cell repertoires from about 6 Graves' hyperthyroidism patients. After sampling, hyperthyroidism patients received methimazole starting at 30 mg daily, and ophthalmopathy patients received high-dose intravenous methylprednisolone. Libraries were constructed in a second round of multiplex PCR, after which size selection and purification were performed. Paired-end sequencing of the libraries was performed with 100 bp reads on an Illumina HiSeq2000. Raw data were processed with SOAPnuke, discarding reads with adapters, uncalled bases, mean Phred below 15, or no exact constant-primer or identifier match. COPE v1.2.5 was used to merge the high-quality paired reads, and each unique nucleotide sequence was defined as a clonotype. MiTCR v1.1 was used to align clonotypes to the IMGT TRBV, TRBD and TRBJ reference segments. Analysis was restricted to V-J combinations with a frequency above 0.0001, which covered roughly 99% of repertoires. A TCS score was defined as the ratio of F50 (clonal expansion) to E x V (chaos), with BLOSUM62-based TCRdist applied between CDR3 peptides within each V-J. Welch's t-statistics and random forest reduced roughly 530 V-J features to 10 to 15, which were used in a naive Bayes classifier (R e1071). No statistical method was used to fix the sample size in advance, and group allocation was not hidden from the investigators. TCR Vbeta CDR3 sequencing of some 140 peripheral blood samples (43 ophthalmopathy, roughly 72 hyperthyroidism and some 17 progressor patients) is reported in the paper.

Sequenced here: peripheral blood mononuclear cells (PBMCs), sampled at new diagnosis, from a patient treated with antithyroid drugs. This clonotype was sampled from a man aged 30-40 years with Graves disease. Donor details come from another sample of the same person, matched by shared clones. The rearrangement combines TRBV6-2 or TRBV6-3 with TRBJ2-7; 8 nucleotides in the junction match TRBD2. The nucleotides read TGTGCCAGCAGTTACTGGGCGGGAGGTGGTTACGAGCAGTACTTC. Its amino acids are CASSYWAGGGYEQYF.